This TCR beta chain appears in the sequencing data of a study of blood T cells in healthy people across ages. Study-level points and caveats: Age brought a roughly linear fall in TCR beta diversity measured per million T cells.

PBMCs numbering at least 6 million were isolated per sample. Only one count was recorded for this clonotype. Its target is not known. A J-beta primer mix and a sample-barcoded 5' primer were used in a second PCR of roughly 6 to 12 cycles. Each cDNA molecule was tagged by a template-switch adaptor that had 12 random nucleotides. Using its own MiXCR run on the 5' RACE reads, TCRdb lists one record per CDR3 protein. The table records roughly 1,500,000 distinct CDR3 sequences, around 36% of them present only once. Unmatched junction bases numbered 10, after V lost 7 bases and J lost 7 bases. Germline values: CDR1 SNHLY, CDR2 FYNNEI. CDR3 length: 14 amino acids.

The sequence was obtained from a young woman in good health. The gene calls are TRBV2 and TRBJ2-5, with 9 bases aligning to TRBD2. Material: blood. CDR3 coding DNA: TGTGCCAGCACTCCCCAGGGACTAGCCGGGACCCAGTACTTC. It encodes CASTPQGLAGTQYF.